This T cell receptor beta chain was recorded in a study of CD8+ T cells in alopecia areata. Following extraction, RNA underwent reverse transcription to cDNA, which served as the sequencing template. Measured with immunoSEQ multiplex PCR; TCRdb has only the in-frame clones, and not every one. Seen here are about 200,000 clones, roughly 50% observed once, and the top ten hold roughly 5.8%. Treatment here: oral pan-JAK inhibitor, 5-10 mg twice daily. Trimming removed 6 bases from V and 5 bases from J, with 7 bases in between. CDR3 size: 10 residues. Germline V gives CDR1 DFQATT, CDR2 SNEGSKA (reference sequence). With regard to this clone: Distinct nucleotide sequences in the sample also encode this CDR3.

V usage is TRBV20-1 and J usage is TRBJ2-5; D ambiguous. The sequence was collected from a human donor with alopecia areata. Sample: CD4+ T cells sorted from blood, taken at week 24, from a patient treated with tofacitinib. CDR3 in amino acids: CSAPRETQYF. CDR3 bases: TGCAGTGCCCCCCGGGAGACCCAGTACTTC.